The TCR beta chain described here comes from a study of regulatory and conventional T cells in RAG deficiency. Study-wide findings and caveats: Shannon entropy was markedly lower and Simpson indices higher in RAG-deficient patients than control T-cell subsets.

About this clone: Its antigen is undetermined.

The sorted conventional CD4+ T cells were CD25-low and CD127-high, with genomic DNA sequenced. Assay used: immunoSEQ multiplex PCR; TCRdb lists only in-frame clones, some missing. The data show under 35,000 clones, 60% to 85% seen once. Germline assignment: CDR1 MNHEY and CDR2 SVGAGI. Trimming shortened V by 0 bases and J by 7 bases, and 13 bases separated the two germline ends. This CDR3 is 15 amino acids long. The same specimen was also included in a second study, on regulatory T cells. Per that paper: The primer mix had 52 TRBV and 13 TRBJ primers. Regulatory T cells showed the strongest V-J pair restriction and V/J gene skewing among patient repertoires.

The specimen was CD4+ effector T cells sorted from blood. V gene TRBV6-5 combines with J gene TRBJ1-5; TRBD1 might be the D (6 bases). The TCR comes from a human donor in good health. The CDR3 coding sequence is TGTGCCAGCAGTTACTCGGGAGGGGGTCAACAGCCCCAGCATTTT. Protein product: CASSYSGGGQQPQHF.